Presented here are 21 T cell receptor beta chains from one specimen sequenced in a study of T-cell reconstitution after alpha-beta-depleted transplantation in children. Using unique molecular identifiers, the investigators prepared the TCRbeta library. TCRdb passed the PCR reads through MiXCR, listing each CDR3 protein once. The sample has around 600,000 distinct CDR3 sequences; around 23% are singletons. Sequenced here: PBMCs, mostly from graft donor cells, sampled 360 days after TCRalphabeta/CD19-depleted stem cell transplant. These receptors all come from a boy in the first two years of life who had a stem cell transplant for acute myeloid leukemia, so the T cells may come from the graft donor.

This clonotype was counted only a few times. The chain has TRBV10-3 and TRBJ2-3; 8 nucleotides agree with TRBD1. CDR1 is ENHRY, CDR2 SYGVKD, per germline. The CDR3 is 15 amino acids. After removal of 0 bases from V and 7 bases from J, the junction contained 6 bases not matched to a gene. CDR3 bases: TGTGCCATCAGTGAGTCGGGACAGGCGAAAAATACGCAGTATTTT. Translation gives CAISESGQAKNTQYF.

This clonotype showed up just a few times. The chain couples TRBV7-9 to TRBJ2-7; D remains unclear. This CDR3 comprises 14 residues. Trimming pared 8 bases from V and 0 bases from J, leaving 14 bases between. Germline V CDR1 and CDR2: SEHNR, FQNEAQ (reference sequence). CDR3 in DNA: TGTGCCAGCCCCGGGCGGAAGAGCTCCTACGAGCAGTACGTC. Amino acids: CASPGRKSSYEQYV.

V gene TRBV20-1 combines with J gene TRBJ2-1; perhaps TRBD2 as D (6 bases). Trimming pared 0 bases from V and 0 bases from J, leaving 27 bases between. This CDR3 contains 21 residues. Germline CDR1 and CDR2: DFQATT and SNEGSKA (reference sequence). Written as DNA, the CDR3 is TGCAGTGCTAGAGATCATGCGGGGACTCCCAACTATCCGAGCTCCTACAATGAGCAGTTCTTC. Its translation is CSARDHAGTPNYPSSYNEQFF.

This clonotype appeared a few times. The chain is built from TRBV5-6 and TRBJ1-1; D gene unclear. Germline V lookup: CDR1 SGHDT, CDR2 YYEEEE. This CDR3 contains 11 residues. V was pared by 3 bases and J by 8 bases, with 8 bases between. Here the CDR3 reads CASSWRAEAFF. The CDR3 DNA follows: TGTGCCAGCAGCTGGCGCGCGGAAGCTTTCTTT. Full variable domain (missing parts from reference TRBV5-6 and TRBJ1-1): DAGVTQSPTHLIKTRGQQVTLRCSPKSGHDTVSWYQQALGQGPQFIFQYYEEEERQRGNFPDRFSGHQFPNYSSELNVNALLLGDSALYLCASSWRAEAFFGQGTRLTVV.

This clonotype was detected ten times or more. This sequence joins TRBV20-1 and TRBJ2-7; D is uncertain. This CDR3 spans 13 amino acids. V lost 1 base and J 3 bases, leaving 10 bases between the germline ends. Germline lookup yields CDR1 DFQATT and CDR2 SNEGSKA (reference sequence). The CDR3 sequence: CSARGPLFYEQYV. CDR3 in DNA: TGCAGTGCTAGAGGTCCACTCTTCTACGAGCAGTACGTC.

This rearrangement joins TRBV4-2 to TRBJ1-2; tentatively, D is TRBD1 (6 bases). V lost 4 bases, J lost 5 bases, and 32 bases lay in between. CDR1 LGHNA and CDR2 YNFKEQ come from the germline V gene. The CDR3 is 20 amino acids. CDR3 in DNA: TGTGCCAGCAGCCCACAAAGGGGAAACAGGGCAGTGACCGACGCATATGGCTACACCTTC. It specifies CASSPQRGNRAVTDAYGYTF.

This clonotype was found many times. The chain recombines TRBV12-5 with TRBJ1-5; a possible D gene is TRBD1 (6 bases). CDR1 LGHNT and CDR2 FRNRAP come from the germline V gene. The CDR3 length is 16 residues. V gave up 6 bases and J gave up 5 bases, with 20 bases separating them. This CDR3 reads CASGLTGGRSDQPQHF. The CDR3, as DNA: TGTGCTAGTGGACTAACCGGGGGGCGAAGCGATCAGCCCCAGCATTTT.

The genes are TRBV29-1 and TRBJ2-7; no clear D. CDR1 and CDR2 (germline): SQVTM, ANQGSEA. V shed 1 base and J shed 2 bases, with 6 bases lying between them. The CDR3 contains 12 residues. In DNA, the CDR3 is TGCAGCGTTGAAGGTCTAGCCTACGAGCAGTACTTC. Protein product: CSVEGLAYEQYF.

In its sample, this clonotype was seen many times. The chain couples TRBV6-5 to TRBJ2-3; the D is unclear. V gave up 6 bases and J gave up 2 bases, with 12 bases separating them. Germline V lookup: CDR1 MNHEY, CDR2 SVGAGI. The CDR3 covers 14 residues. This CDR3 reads CASSRVVTTDTQYF. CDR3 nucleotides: TGTGCCAGCAGCCGCGTTGTTACCACAGATACGCAGTATTTT.

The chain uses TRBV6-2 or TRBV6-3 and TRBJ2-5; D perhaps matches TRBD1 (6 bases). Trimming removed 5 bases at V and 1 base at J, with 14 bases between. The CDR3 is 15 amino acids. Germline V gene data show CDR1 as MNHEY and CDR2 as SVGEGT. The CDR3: CASSPQDSVQETQYF. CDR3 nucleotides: TGTGCCAGCAGTCCCCAGGACAGCGTCCAAGAGACCCAGTACTTC.

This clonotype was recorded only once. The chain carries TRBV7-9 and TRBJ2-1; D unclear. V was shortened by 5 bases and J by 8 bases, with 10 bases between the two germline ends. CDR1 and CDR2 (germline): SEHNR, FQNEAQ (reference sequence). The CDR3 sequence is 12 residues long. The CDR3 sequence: CASSTSVDEQFF. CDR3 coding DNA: TGTGCCAGCAGCACCTCGGTGGATGAGCAGTTCTTC.

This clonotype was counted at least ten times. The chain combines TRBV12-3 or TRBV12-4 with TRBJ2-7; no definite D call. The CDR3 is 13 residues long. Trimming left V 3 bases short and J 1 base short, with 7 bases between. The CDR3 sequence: CASSFHGSYEQYF. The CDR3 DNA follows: TGTGCCAGCAGTTTTCACGGATCCTACGAGCAGTACTTC.

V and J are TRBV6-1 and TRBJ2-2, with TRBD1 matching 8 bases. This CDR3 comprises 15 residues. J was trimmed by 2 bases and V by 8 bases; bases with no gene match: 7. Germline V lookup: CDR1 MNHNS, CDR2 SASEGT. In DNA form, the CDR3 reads TGTGCCAGCGAACGGACAGGGACCAACACCGGGGAGCTGTTTTTT. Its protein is CASERTGTNTGELFF.

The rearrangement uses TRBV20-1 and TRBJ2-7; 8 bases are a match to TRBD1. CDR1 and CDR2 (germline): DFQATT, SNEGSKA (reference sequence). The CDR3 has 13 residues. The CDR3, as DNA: TGCAGCGGGGGACAGGAATTCCCCTACGAGCAGTACGTC. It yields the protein CSGGQEFPYEQYV.

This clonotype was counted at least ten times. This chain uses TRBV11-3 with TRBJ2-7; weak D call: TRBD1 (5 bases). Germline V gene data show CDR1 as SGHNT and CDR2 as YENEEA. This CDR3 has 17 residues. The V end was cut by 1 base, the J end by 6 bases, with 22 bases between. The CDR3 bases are TGTGCCAGCAGCTTAGGCAGATGGACACCCCGATCGGGCGAGCAGTACTTC. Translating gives CASSLGRWTPRSGEQYF.

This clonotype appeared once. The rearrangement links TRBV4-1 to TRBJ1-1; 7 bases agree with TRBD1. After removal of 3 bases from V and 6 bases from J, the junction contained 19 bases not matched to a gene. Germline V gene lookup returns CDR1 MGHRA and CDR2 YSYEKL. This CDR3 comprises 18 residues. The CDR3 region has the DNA TGCGCCAGCAGCCATGTGGACAGGCCCATCGTGGCCACTGCTGAAGCTTTCTTT. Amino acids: CASSHVDRPIVATAEAFF.

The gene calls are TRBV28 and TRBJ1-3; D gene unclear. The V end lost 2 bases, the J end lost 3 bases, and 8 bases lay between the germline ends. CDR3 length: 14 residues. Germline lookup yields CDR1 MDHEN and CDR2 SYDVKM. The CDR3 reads CASSLRLNGNTIYF. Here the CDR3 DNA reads TGTGCCAGCAGTTTACGCTTAAATGGAAACACCATATATTTT. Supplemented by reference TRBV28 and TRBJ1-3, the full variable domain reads DVKVTQSSRYLVKRTGEKVFLECVQDMDHENMFWYRQDPGLGLRLIYFSYDVKMKEKGDIPEGYSVSREKKERFSLILESASTNQTSMYLCASSLRLNGNTIYFGEGSWLTVV.

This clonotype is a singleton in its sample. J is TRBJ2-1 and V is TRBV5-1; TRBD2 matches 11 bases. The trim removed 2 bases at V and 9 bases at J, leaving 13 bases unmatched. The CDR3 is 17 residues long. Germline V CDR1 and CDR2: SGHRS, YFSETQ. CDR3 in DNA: TGCGCCAGCAGCTTCCTGCGGGGTAGCGGGGGGGCCGGTGAGCAGTTCTTC. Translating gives CASSFLRGSGGAGEQFF.

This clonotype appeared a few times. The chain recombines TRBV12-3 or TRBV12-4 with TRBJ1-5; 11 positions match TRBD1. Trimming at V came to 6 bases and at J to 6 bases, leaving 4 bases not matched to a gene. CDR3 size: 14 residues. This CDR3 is CASSLGTGGQPQHF. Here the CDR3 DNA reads TGTGCCAGCAGCCTGGGGACAGGGGGTCAGCCCCAGCATTTT.

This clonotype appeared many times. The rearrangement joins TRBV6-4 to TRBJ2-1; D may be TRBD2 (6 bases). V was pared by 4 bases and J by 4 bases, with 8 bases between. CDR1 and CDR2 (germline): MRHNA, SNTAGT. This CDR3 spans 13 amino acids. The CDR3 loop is CASSVDYYNEQFF. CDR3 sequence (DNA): TGTGCCAGCAGTGTGGACTATTACAATGAGCAGTTCTTC.

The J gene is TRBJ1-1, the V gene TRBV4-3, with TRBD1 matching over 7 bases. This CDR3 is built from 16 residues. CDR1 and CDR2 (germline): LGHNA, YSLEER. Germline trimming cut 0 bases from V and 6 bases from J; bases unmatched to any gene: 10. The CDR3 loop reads CASSQDLYRGMAEAFF. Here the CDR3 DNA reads TGCGCCAGCAGCCAAGATCTCTACAGGGGAATGGCTGAAGCTTTCTTT.